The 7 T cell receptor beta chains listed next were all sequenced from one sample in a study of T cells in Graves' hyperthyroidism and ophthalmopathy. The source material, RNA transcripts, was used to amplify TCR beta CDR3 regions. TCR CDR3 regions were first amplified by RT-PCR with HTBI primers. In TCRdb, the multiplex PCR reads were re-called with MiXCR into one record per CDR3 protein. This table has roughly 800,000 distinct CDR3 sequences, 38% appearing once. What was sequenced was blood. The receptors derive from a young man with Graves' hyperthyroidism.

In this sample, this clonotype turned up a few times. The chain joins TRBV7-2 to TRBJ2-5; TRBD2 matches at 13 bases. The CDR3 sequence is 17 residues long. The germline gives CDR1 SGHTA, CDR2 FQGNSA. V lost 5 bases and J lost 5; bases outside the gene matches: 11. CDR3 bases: TGTGCCAGCAGCCTGGGGACTAGCGGGATTTGGGTGGAGACCCAGTACTTC. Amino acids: CASSLGTSGIWVETQYF.

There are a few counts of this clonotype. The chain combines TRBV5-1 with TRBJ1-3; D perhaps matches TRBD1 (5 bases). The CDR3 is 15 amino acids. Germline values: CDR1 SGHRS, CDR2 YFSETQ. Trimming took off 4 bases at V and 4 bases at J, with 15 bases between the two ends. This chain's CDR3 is CASSATGTAGNTIYF. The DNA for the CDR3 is TGCGCCAGCAGCGCCACCGGGACTGCCGGAAACACCATATATTTT.

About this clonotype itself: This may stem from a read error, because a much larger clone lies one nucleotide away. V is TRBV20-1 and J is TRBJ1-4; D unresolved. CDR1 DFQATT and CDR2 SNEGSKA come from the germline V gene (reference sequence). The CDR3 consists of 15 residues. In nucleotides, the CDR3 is TGCAGTGCTTCCGGACGGCTTGCAACTAATGAAGAACTGTTTTTT. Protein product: CSASGRLATNEELFF.

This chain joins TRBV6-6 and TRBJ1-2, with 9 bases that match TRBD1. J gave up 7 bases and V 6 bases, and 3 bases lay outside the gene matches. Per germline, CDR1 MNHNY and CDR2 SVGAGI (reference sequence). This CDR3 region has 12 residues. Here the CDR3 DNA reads TGTGCCAGCAGGACAGGGGGAGCTGGCTACACCTTC. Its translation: CASRTGGAGYTF.

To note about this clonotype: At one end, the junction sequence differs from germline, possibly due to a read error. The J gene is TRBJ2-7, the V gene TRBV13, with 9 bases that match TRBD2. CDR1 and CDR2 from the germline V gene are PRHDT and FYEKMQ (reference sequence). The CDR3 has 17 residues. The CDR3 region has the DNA TGTGCCAGCAGCTCATGGGGACTAGCTCGCGACGCCTACCAGCAGTACTTC. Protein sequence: CASSSWGLARDAYQQYF.

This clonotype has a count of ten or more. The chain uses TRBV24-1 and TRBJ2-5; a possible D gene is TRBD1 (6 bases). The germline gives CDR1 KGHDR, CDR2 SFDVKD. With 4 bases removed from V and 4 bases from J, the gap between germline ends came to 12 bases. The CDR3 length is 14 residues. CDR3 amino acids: CATSDLRGGETQYF. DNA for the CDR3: TGTGCCACCAGTGACCTACGAGGGGGAGAGACCCAGTACTTC.

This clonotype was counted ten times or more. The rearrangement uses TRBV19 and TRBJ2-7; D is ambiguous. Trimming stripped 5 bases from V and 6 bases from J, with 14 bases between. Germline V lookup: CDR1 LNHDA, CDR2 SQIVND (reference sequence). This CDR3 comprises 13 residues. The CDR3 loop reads CASSSMGLGEQYF. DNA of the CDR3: TGTGCCAGTAGTTCCATGGGCCTGGGCGAGCAGTACTTC.